A single sample gave rise to the 13 T cell receptor beta chains below, sequenced in a study of Graves' ophthalmopathy and Graves' hyperthyroidism. TCR beta CDR3 regions were amplified from RNA transcripts. Second-round multiplex PCR came after a first-round RT-PCR that employed HTBI primers. MiXCR, applied by TCRdb to the multiplex PCR reads, yields one record per CDR3 protein. The sample carries 150,000 to 200,000 distinct CDR3 sequences, 35% to 50% recorded once. The material sequenced was peripheral blood. These receptors were obtained from a man aged 25 to 40 with Graves' ophthalmopathy.

This clonotype was recorded at least ten times. This sequence joins TRBV12-3 or TRBV12-4 and TRBJ2-5, with D possibly TRBD2 on 6 matching bases. Trimming took off 3 bases at V and 5 bases at J, with 13 bases between the two ends. The CDR3 contains 14 residues. CDR3 region: CASSFSRAGETQYF. As DNA, the CDR3 is TGTGCCAGCAGTTTCTCAAGGGCGGGGGAGACCCAGTACTTC.

This clonotype has just one count. This chain connects TRBV6-2 or TRBV6-3 to TRBJ1-1, with D uncertain. This CDR3 has 14 amino acids. Germline V lookup: CDR1 MNHEY, CDR2 SVGEGT. V dropped 0 bases and J dropped 1 base, with 6 bases sitting between them. As DNA, the CDR3 is TGTGCCAGCAGTTACTCCCTGGCGAACACTGAAGCTTTCTTT. This codes for CASSYSLANTEAFF.

This clonotype was seen at least ten times. The chain uses TRBV10-1 and TRBJ1-6; D is possibly TRBD1 (6 bases). The CDR3 is 16 residues long. The V gene's germline CDR1 is WNHNN and CDR2 SYGVQD (reference sequence). V was shortened by 7 bases and J by 1 base, with 14 bases between the two germline ends. Written as DNA, the CDR3 is TGCGCCAGCATGAACAGGGAAAGGTCCTATAATTCACCCCTCCACTTT. Encoded protein: CASMNRERSYNSPLHF.

The gene calls are TRBV11-1 and TRBJ2-5; no definite D call. CDR3 size: 14 residues. Germline CDR1 reads SGHAT; CDR2 reads FQDESV (reference sequence). Trimming removed 1 base from V and 5 bases from J, with 11 bases in between. CDR3 sequence (DNA): TGTGCCAGCAGCTTAGGAAACACCGCGGAGACCCAGTACTTC. This translates into CASSLGNTAETQYF.

At least ten counts were recorded for this clonotype. V and J are TRBV12-3 or TRBV12-4 and TRBJ1-2; D is perhaps TRBD1 (6 bases). V was shortened by 3 bases and J by 4 bases, with 12 bases between the two germline ends. The CDR3 has 14 amino acids. The CDR3, as DNA: TGTGCCAGCAGTTTGGGACAAGAAACCTATGGCTACACCTTC. Its translation: CASSLGQETYGYTF.

In its sample, this clonotype was seen many times. The V call is TRBV6-5, the J call TRBJ1-3; 8 bases agree with TRBD1. The V gene end was trimmed by 0 bases and the J gene end by 4 bases; junction bases not matched to a gene: 5. The CDR3 covers 16 residues. Germline values: CDR1 MNHEY, CDR2 SVGAGI. The CDR3 loop is CASSYSRQGRGNTIYF. As DNA, the CDR3 is TGTGCCAGCAGTTACTCCCGACAGGGGAGAGGAAACACCATATATTTT.

This clonotype was seen at least ten times. The chain uses TRBV11-2 and TRBJ2-7, with 8 bases that match TRBD1. After removal of 5 bases from V and 2 bases from J, the junction contained 5 bases not matched to a gene. This CDR3 comprises 14 residues. Germline V gene sequence: CDR1 SGHAT, CDR2 FQNNGV. CDR3 in amino acids: CASSLGQGTYEQYF. The DNA for the CDR3 is TGTGCCAGCAGCCTCGGACAGGGCACCTACGAGCAGTACTTC. The full variable domain, its missing parts supplied by reference TRBV11-2 and TRBJ2-7, is EAGVAQSPRYKIIEKRQSVAFWCNPISGHATLYWYQQILGQGPKLLIQFQNNGVVDDSQLPKDRFSAERLKGVDSTLKIQPAKLEDSAVYLCASSLGQGTYEQYFGPGTRLTVT.

This clonotype was observed many times. The chain links TRBV27 to TRBJ2-5; D unclear. CDR3 length equals 12 residues. The germline V and J ends were trimmed by 3 bases and 0 bases, with 2 bases remaining between them. Looked up from germline, CDR1 is MNHEY and CDR2 is SMNVEV (reference sequence). Here the CDR3 reads CASSLYQETQYF. The DNA of the CDR3 is TGTGCCAGCAGTTTGTACCAAGAGACCCAGTACTTC.

This clonotype was counted at least ten times. The rearrangement joins TRBV27 to TRBJ2-7; 9 bases agree with TRBD2. V trimming: 3 bases; J trimming: 3 bases; junction bases outside the gene matches: 15. From germline, CDR1 is MNHEY and CDR2 SMNVEV (reference sequence). This CDR3 comprises 18 residues. CDR3 residues: CASSFRRPASGTLYEQYF. Here the CDR3 DNA reads TGTGCCAGCAGTTTTCGGCGCCCCGCTAGCGGGACTCTCTACGAGCAGTACTTC.

J is TRBJ1-2 and V is TRBV4-3; D gene unclear. The germline V gene encodes CDR1 LGHNA and CDR2 YSLEER. V lost 0 bases to trimming and J lost 0 bases, with 14 bases between them. This CDR3 comprises 17 residues. For the CDR3, the DNA is TGCGCCAGCAGCCAAGATCTTACGGCAGAGACTAACTATGGCTACACCTTC. Protein product: CASSQDLTAETNYGYTF.

This clonotype was counted many times. Written as DNA, the CDR3 is TGTGCCAGCAGTCCCCGTGACCGTGGGTATGGCTACACCTTC. This encodes CASSPRDRGYGYTF. This chain uses TRBV12-3 or TRBV12-4 with TRBJ1-2; no definite D call. Deletions cut 5 bases from V and 5 bases from J, with 15 bases between. The CDR3 consists of 14 residues.

Here the CDR3 DNA reads TGTGCCAGCACCGTTCGTGACAGGGTCAACACTGAAGCTTTCTTT. This gives the protein CASTVRDRVNTEAFF. This rearrangement joins TRBV6-1 to TRBJ1-1, with 7 bases fitting TRBD1. The V gene end was trimmed by 7 bases and the J gene end by 2 bases; junction bases not matched to a gene: 10. The V gene's germline CDR1 is MNHNS and CDR2 SASEGT. This CDR3 spans 15 amino acids.

At least ten counts were recorded for this clonotype. The chain has TRBV6-2 or TRBV6-3 and TRBJ1-2; TRBD1 agrees at 8 bases. There are 14 residues in the CDR3. V lost 4 bases, J lost 8 bases, and 9 bases stayed unmatched. Germline V gene data show CDR1 as MNHEY and CDR2 as SVGEGT. CDR3 nucleotide sequence: TGTGCCAGCAGTTCGGGACAGGCCGTAGGAGGCTACACCTTC. As protein: CASSSGQAVGGYTF.